These T cell receptor beta chains were read from a single sample in a study of T-cell reconstitution after alpha-beta-depleted transplantation in children. MiXCR, run by TCRdb on the PCR reads, gives a single entry per CDR3 protein. The data contain approximately 800,000 distinct CDR3 sequences, 15% to 20% of them seen just once; the ten biggest clones take up approximately 5%. Sequencing was performed on PBMCs, mostly from graft donor cells, taken 360 days after TCRalphabeta/CD19-depleted stem cell transplant. The origin of the receptors is a male patient between 5 and 17 years old who had a stem cell transplant for acute lymphoblastic leukemia, so the T cells may come from the graft donor. Each CDR3 is given without its conserved first and last residue. D genes are given only for firm matches. Rows give clone size only sometimes, using once, few, many, or a class for an expanded clone.

D: .; V: TRBV27; size: .; J: TRBJ2-7; CDR3: ASSSPTAAWEQY
D: .; V: TRBV27; size: .; J: TRBJ1-5; CDR3: ASSLYGGGNNQPQH
D: TRBD2; V: TRBV5-8; size: .; J: TRBJ2-1; CDR3: ASIPSGYNEQF
D: .; V: TRBV5-1; size: .; J: TRBJ1-1; CDR3: ASSLVGTGYLNTEAF
D: .; V: TRBV10-3; size: few; J: TRBJ1-2; CDR3: AISRGGNYGYT
D: .; V: TRBV7-3; size: few; J: TRBJ2-7; CDR3: ASSLWGPIGGASSYEQY
D: TRBD2; V: TRBV4-2; size: .; J: TRBJ2-7; CDR3: ASSHPGGSSYEQY
D: .; V: TRBV7-6; size: many; J: TRBJ1-5; CDR3: ASSLGAGGDQPQH
D: TRBD2; V: TRBV5-1; size: few; J: TRBJ2-1; CDR3: ASSRGLGENNEQF
D: TRBD2; V: TRBV7-8; size: .; J: TRBJ2-3; CDR3: ASSLVGTTGTTDTQY
D: .; V: TRBV4-2; size: .; J: TRBJ2-1; CDR3: ASSPAFRSYNEQF
D: .; V: TRBV12-3/TRBV12-4; size: .; J: TRBJ1-5; CDR3: ASSFQGLGNQPQH
D: .; V: TRBV20-1; size: .; J: TRBJ2-1; CDR3: SAPSVPELSYNEQF
D: .; V: TRBV19; size: few; J: TRBJ1-1; CDR3: ASSSPGQVSTEAF
D: TRBD2; V: TRBV6-5; size: few; J: TRBJ2-5; CDR3: ASSYSLAGGFETQY
D: TRBD2; V: TRBV10-1; size: .; J: TRBJ2-1; CDR3: ASSESAGTRLVHNEQF
D: .; V: TRBV7-3; size: .; J: TRBJ2-3; CDR3: ASSLVGGDNTDTQY
D: TRBD1; V: TRBV5-1; size: few; J: TRBJ2-2; CDR3: ASRVGQGNIFAGELF
D: TRBD1; V: TRBV2; size: few; J: TRBJ2-7; CDR3: ATLLGTAVYEQY
D: TRBD2; V: TRBV2; size: few; J: TRBJ2-7; CDR3: ASKGGSSSYEQY
D: TRBD2; V: TRBV6-5; size: few; J: TRBJ2-1; CDR3: ASSYVGGRADEQF
D: .; V: TRBV29-1; size: .; J: TRBJ2-7; CDR3: SVGPRYEQY
D: TRBD2; V: TRBV27; size: few; J: TRBJ2-7; CDR3: ATRTSEAYEQY
D: .; V: TRBV5-1; size: many; J: TRBJ2-3; CDR3: ASSLNAGSTDTQY
D: TRBD2; V: TRBV25-1; size: .; J: TRBJ2-1; CDR3: ASSRLAGVWEEQF
D: .; V: TRBV7-9; size: .; J: TRBJ2-4; CDR3: ASTGAGAKNIQY
D: .; V: TRBV12-3/TRBV12-4; size: .; J: TRBJ2-3; CDR3: ASSFYQNTQY
D: .; V: TRBV7-2; size: few; J: TRBJ2-4; CDR3: ASSLAGVAVAKNIQY
D: .; V: TRBV29-1; size: few; J: TRBJ2-5; CDR3: SARSYPQETQY
D: TRBD1; V: TRBV12-3/TRBV12-4; size: few; J: TRBJ1-2; CDR3: ASREGTEYGYT
D: TRBD2; V: TRBV20-1; size: .; J: TRBJ2-5; CDR3: SARDGTSGRSKQETQY
D: TRBD1; V: TRBV27; size: few; J: TRBJ2-7; CDR3: ASSFGDRAREQY
D: TRBD2; V: TRBV2; size: once; J: TRBJ2-3; CDR3: ASSRLAGWGTDTQY
D: .; V: TRBV4-1; size: few; J: TRBJ2-7; CDR3: ASSQVRDPGKY
D: .; V: TRBV15; size: .; J: TRBJ1-1; CDR3: ATSRDLPGVYRYTEAF
D: .; V: TRBV7-9; size: few; J: TRBJ1-3; CDR3: ASSVAGKNTIY
D: .; V: TRBV7-9; size: .; J: TRBJ2-2; CDR3: ASSPLGPRNTGELF
D: .; V: TRBV6-5; size: few; J: TRBJ1-1; CDR3: ASWISTEAF
D: .; V: TRBV5-1; size: few; J: TRBJ2-7; CDR3: ASSYIGTVSYEQY